This T cell receptor beta chain comes out of a study of regulatory T cells in long-lasting Graves disease. Study conclusions and caveats: Patients with persistent disease showed a bias toward TRBV28, TRBJ1-2 and TRBJ2-5.

This CDR3 comprises 14 residues. V was shortened by 5 bases and J by 0 bases, with 8 bases between the two germline ends. Germline CDR1 LNHNV, CDR2 YYDKDF (reference sequence). Both iRepertoire HTBI primers and Arm-PCR of CDR3 regions were used to build the TCR beta libraries. TCRdb itself ran the multiplex PCR reads through MiXCR, one entry per CDR3 protein. The sample includes roughly 560,000 distinct CDR3 sequences, around 15% seen only once; the top ten take just under 25%. Indicated time point: newly diagnosed GD, antithyroid drugs for less than 3 months. PBMC-derived RNA was used for the TCR library. This clonotype appeared many times. The antigen remains undetermined. This sample also appeared in a second study, on T cells in Graves' hyperthyroidism and ophthalmopathy.

The chain joins TRBV15 to TRBJ2-1, with D unresolved. The source was peripheral blood mononuclear cells (PBMCs), collected at new diagnosis, from a patient treated with antithyroid drugs. This receptor was identified in a woman aged 40-60 years with Graves disease. CDR3 residues: CATSEGPSYNEQFF. The CDR3 region has the DNA TGTGCCACCAGCGAAGGCCCCTCCTACAATGAGCAGTTCTTC.